This T cell receptor (beta chain) stems from a study of blood T cell repertoires in COVID-19. Across the whole study: Sites in the United States, Italy and Spain provided acute and convalescent COVID-19 samples. The analysed material was cDNA or gDNA that came from T cells, B-cell-depleted T cells, or PBMCs.

Per the original data handling: It was from reference gene primer amplification that nucleated cell counts were estimated. TCRdb's table, derived via immunoSEQ multiplex PCR, lists solely in-frame clones and lacks some. The D gene and trimming were derived from the DNA, and the V and J assignments and clone size from that table. The sample has some 48,000 clones, about nine tenths seen once. The clonotype originates from a man aged 65-85 years with active COVID-19. Material for sequencing was peripheral blood.

The CDR3 region is CASSPGQKTSTDTQYF. The CDR3 nucleotides read TGTGCCAGCAGCCCCGGACAGAAGACTAGCACAGATACGCAGTATTTT. The chain carries TRBV5-8 and TRBJ2-3; D perhaps matches TRBD1 (6 bases). With 4 bases removed from V and 0 bases from J, the gap between germline ends came to 15 bases. The CDR3 covers 16 residues. Germline CDR1 SGHTS, CDR2 YDEGEE.